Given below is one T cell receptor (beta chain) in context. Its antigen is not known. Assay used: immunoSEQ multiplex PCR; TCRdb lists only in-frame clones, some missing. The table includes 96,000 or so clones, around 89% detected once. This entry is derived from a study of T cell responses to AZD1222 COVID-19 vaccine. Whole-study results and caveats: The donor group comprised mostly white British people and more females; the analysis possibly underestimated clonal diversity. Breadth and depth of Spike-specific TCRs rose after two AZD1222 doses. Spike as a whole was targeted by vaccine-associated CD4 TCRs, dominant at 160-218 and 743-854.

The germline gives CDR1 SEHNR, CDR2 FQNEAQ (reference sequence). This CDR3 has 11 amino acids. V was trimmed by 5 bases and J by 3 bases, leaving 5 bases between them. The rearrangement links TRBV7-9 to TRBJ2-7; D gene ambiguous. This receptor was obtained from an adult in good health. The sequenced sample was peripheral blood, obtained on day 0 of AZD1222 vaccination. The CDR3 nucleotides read TGTGCCAGCAGCCCAGACTACGAGCAGTACTTC. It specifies CASSPDYEQYF.